This T cell receptor beta chain was profiled in a study of CD8 T cells in ankylosing spondylitis. General study results and limits: In peripheral blood, disease-linked CD8+ clones occurred at relatively low frequencies.

In making TCR beta libraries, quantitative 5'-RACE with molecular barcodes was used. Each CDR3 protein gets one entry after TCRdb re-called the 5' RACE reads with MiXCR. The sample records roughly 180,000 distinct CDR3 sequences, more than 9% being singletons. The CDR3 extends over 15 amino acids. Germline loops: CDR1 SGHTA, CDR2 FQGNSA. Trimming pared 1 base from V and 4 bases from J, leaving 8 bases between. For this clonotype: Its antigen is as yet unknown.

The sequenced sample consisted of blood, either unsorted or a sorted T cell fraction (not recorded which). The sequence was obtained from a male donor with ankylosing spondylitis or in good health (not recorded which). The V call is TRBV7-2, the J call TRBJ2-6; no reliable D call. The DNA for the CDR3 is TGTGCCAGCAGCTTAGAGTCCACGGGGGCCAACGTCCTGACTTTC. Translation gives CASSLESTGANVLTF.